The 25 T cell receptor beta chains given below trace back to one sample, sequenced in a study of blood T cells in healthy people across ages. PCR was performed a second time for about 6 to 12 cycles using a sample-barcoded 5' primer and a J-beta primer mix. TCRdb re-derived calls from the 5' RACE reads in MiXCR, one entry per CDR3 protein. The sample has roughly 1,100,000 distinct CDR3 sequences; approximately 26% are singletons. These data were also reused for a study on T cells of mothers and their children.

The sample comprised blood. The source is a girl between 2 and 10 years old in good health.

The rearrangement joins TRBV11-3 to TRBJ1-2; D might be TRBD1 (5 bases). CDR1 and CDR2 (germline): SGHNT, YENEEA. V was cut by 0 bases and J by 8 bases, with 10 bases left in between. The CDR3 length is 13 residues. CDR3 sequence: CASSLDGGRGYTF. For the CDR3, the DNA is TGTGCCAGCAGCTTAGACGGGGGTCGAGGCTACACCTTC.

The rearrangement links TRBV3-1 to TRBJ2-7; a weak D match, TRBD1 (5 bases). Germline CDR1 LGHDT, CDR2 YNNKEL (reference sequence). The CDR3 is 15 amino acids. Trimming removed 3 bases from V and 0 bases from J, with 12 bases in between. CDR3 nucleotide sequence: TGTGCCAGCAGCCATAAAGGCGACAGCTCCTACGAGCAGTACTTC. Its translation is CASSHKGDSSYEQYF.

This clonotype showed up just a few times. V is TRBV12-3 or TRBV12-4 and J is TRBJ1-2; 7 positions match TRBD1. The CDR3 length is 15 residues. The junction had 14 bases not matched to a gene; V was cut back by 8 bases and J by 5 bases. CDR3 DNA sequence: TGTGCCAGCTCCCACCGGAAAGGGGGCGCATATGGCTACACCTTC. As protein: CASSHRKGGAYGYTF.

The rearrangement joins TRBV12-3 or TRBV12-4 to TRBJ1-2; D call uncertain. The V gene lost 3 bases and the J gene lost 9 bases, with 11 bases spanning the gap. The CDR3 consists of 12 residues. The chain's CDR3 is CASSFPGESYTF. Written as DNA, the CDR3 is TGTGCCAGCAGTTTTCCCGGGGAGAGCTACACCTTC.

This clonotype was recorded a few times. The chain recombines TRBV28 with TRBJ1-5; tentative D call: TRBD1 (5 bases). V was cut by 2 bases and J by 6 bases, with 14 bases left in between. The germline CDR1 and CDR2 sequences are MDHEN and SYDVKM. The CDR3 length is 15 residues. This CDR3 is CASSLGGRGGQPQHF. DNA of the CDR3: TGTGCCAGCAGTTTAGGAGGACGGGGGGGTCAGCCCCAGCATTTT. The full variable domain, rest sourced from reference TRBV28 and TRBJ1-5, is DVKVTQSSRYLVKRTGEKVFLECVQDMDHENMFWYRQDPGLGLRLIYFSYDVKMKEKGDIPEGYSVSREKKERFSLILESASTNQTSMYLCASSLGGRGGQPQHFGDGTRLSIL.

This clonotype was found a few times. This chain joins TRBV6-2 or TRBV6-3 and TRBJ2-5; D is perhaps TRBD2 (6 bases). This CDR3 is built from 15 residues. The V gene's germline CDR1 is MNHEY and CDR2 SVGEGT. Trimming shortened V by 5 bases and J by 2 bases, and 15 bases separated the two germline ends. In nucleotides, the CDR3 is TGTGCCAGCAGTCCTTCCCTAGCGCAACAAGAGACCCAGTACTTC. Its protein is CASSPSLAQQETQYF.

This clonotype has just one count. The chain combines TRBV3-1 with TRBJ2-7; D is undetermined. Per the germline V gene, CDR1 is LGHDT and CDR2 is YNNKEL (reference sequence). The V end was cut by 4 bases, the J end by 2 bases, with 9 bases between. There are 13 residues in the CDR3. The DNA of the CDR3 is TGTGCCAGCAGCCGAGAGGAAGCCTACGAGCAGTACTTC. Encoded protein: CASSREEAYEQYF.

This clonotype was seen a handful of times. The chain employs TRBV27 and TRBJ2-1; TRBD2 matches 11 bases. The V gene's germline CDR1 is MNHEY and CDR2 SMNVEV (reference sequence). The CDR3 is made up of 14 amino acids. J lost 12 bases, V lost 6 bases, and 10 bases had no gene match. CDR3 sequence reads: CASSGTSGPLRQFF. CDR3 nucleotides: TGTGCCAGCAGCGGGACTAGCGGTCCCCTCCGGCAGTTCTTC.

The genes are TRBV6-5 and TRBJ1-1; TRBD1 aligns across 8 bases. The V gene's germline CDR1 is MNHEY and CDR2 SVGAGI. The CDR3 covers 13 residues. The trim removed 10 bases at V and 1 base at J, leaving 5 bases unmatched. DNA for the CDR3: TGTGCCACGGGGGACAGGACGAACACTGAAGCTTTCTTT. Amino acids: CATGDRTNTEAFF.

This clonotype was detected many times. This sequence joins TRBV7-9 and TRBJ2-3; D is perhaps TRBD2 (6 bases). Deletions cut 5 bases from V and 1 base from J, with 16 bases between. CDR3 size: 16 residues. CDR1 and CDR2 from the germline V gene are SEHNR and FQNEAQ (reference sequence). In DNA, the CDR3 is TGTGCCAGCAGCCACCGGGACTCAGAGGGCACAGATACGCAGTATTTT. It specifies CASSHRDSEGTDTQYF.

V usage is TRBV7-9 and J usage is TRBJ1-1; the D gene is possibly TRBD1 (5 bases). Looked up from germline, CDR1 is SEHNR and CDR2 is FQNEAQ (reference sequence). V lost 6 bases and J 1 base, leaving 18 bases between the germline ends. This CDR3 is built from 16 residues. DNA of the CDR3: TGTGCCAGCAGGAGACCACCGGGAGGGGAGAACACTGAAGCTTTCTTT. It translates to CASRRPPGGENTEAFF.

The V call is TRBV6-2 or TRBV6-3, the J call TRBJ2-1, with 8 bases fitting TRBD1. Germline loops: CDR1 MNHEY, CDR2 SVGEGT. This CDR3 has 17 residues. V dropped 0 bases and J dropped 2; count of bases not matched to a gene: 6. Here the CDR3 reads CASSYSGDRNPYNEQFF. The CDR3, as DNA: TGTGCCAGCAGTTACTCGGGGGACAGGAACCCCTACAATGAGCAGTTCTTC.

A few counts support this clonotype. V usage is TRBV3-1 and J usage is TRBJ2-1; D might be TRBD1 (5 bases). The J call is doubtful: the DNA matches TRBJ2-7 better. In germline, CDR1 is LGHDT, CDR2 YNNKEL (reference sequence). The CDR3 runs 15 residues. As DNA, the CDR3 is TGTGCCAGCAGCCAAGCTACAGGTTTTGCCTACGAGCAGTACTTC. Translation: CASSQATGFAYEQYF.

This clonotype came up a few times. The chain is built from TRBV19 and TRBJ2-3, with D possibly matching TRBD2 (6 bases). V was trimmed by 5 bases and J by 4 bases, leaving 16 bases between them. CDR3 size: 15 residues. Per the germline V gene, CDR1 is LNHDA and CDR2 is SQIVND (reference sequence). DNA of the CDR3: TGTGCCAGTAGTCCCCTTCATAGCGGTCCAGATACGCAGTATTTT. Its protein product is CASSPLHSGPDTQYF.

This clonotype was observed a single time. This sequence joins TRBV2 and TRBJ2-3; possibly TRBD2 for D (5 bases). This CDR3 is built from 14 residues. V lost 7 bases and J 7 bases, leaving 18 bases between the germline ends. Germline V gives CDR1 SNHLY, CDR2 FYNNEI. In DNA form, the CDR3 reads TGTGCCAGCATTGACGGGCAAATAGCGAATACGCAGTATTTT. Translation gives CASIDGQIANTQYF. The whole variable domain, remainder taken from reference TRBV2 and TRBJ2-3, is EPEVTQTPSHQVTQMGQEVILRCVPISNHLYFYWYRQILGQKVEFLVSFYNNEISEKSEIFDDQFSVERPDGSNFTLKIRSTKLEDSAMYFCASIDGQIANTQYFGPGTRLTVL.

This clonotype showed up just a few times. The chain couples TRBV2 to TRBJ2-5; 13 bases line up with TRBD2. The J call may be faulty, since TRBJ2-1 better matches the DNA end. This CDR3 is built from 18 residues. The germline V gene has CDR1 SNHLY and CDR2 FYNNEI. The CDR3 nucleotides are TGTGCCAGCAGTACCACGACCGGGACTAGCGGGGACTACAATGAGCAGTTCTTC. Translating it yields CASSTTTGTSGDYNEQFF.

This clonotype was counted a few times. The V and J genes are TRBV4-3 and TRBJ2-7; tentatively, D is TRBD1 (5 bases). Per the germline V gene, CDR1 is LGHNA and CDR2 is YSLEER. The V end was cut by 0 bases, the J end by 7 bases, with 10 bases between. The CDR3 extends over 13 amino acids. CDR3 sequence: CASSQDSGWEQYF. The CDR3 DNA sequence: TGCGCCAGCAGCCAAGATTCAGGGTGGGAGCAGTACTTC.

This clonotype was counted many times. The chain carries TRBV29-1 and TRBJ2-3, with TRBD1 as a possible D gene (5 bases). Germline-derived CDR1 and CDR2 are SQVTM and ANQGSEA. This CDR3 has 15 amino acids. Deletions cut 3 bases from V and 4 bases from J, with 17 bases between. The CDR3: CSVDRGSFSPDTQYF. The CDR3 nucleotides read TGCAGCGTTGATAGGGGAAGTTTCTCGCCAGATACGCAGTATTTT.

This clonotype was observed a handful of times. This chain connects TRBV7-6 to TRBJ2-1, with D tentatively TRBD2 (5 bases). The CDR3 sequence is 17 residues long. V lost 5 bases to trimming and J lost 4 bases, with 21 bases between them. Germline CDR1 reads SGHVS; CDR2 reads FNYEAQ. The CDR3 protein is CASSARDGTSRYNEQFF. Written as DNA, the CDR3 is TGTGCCAGCAGCGCCCGGGATGGCACGAGTCGGTACAATGAGCAGTTCTTC.

In its sample, this clonotype was seen a few times. This chain joins TRBV28 and TRBJ2-5; no clear D gene. The DNA end is a closer match to TRBJ2-1, so the J assignment may be wrong. Per germline, CDR1 MDHEN and CDR2 SYDVKM. This CDR3 is built from 13 residues. DNA for the CDR3: TGTGCCAGGTTGACATCGGCCTACAATGAGCAGTTCTTC. It codes for CARLTSAYNEQFF.

This chain joins TRBV6-5 and TRBJ1-1; D is perhaps TRBD1 (5 bases). Trimming left V 2 bases short and J 0 bases short, with 25 bases between. CDR3 size: 20 residues. Germline V gene sequence: CDR1 MNHEY, CDR2 SVGAGI. This chain's CDR3 is CASSYPHSGHENSLNTEAFF. Written as DNA, the CDR3 is TGTGCCAGCAGTTACCCCCATTCAGGGCACGAAAATAGTTTGAACACTGAAGCTTTCTTT.

The rearrangement links TRBV7-2 to TRBJ2-7, with D possibly TRBD2 on 6 matching bases. Trimming took off 2 bases at V and 12 bases at J, with 14 bases between the two ends. Germline-derived CDR1 and CDR2 are SGHTA and FQGNSA. The CDR3 has 12 amino acids. The CDR3 loop is CASSLSGSGPYF. DNA of the CDR3: TGTGCCAGCAGCTTAAGCGGGTCGGGCCCGTACTTC.

The genes are TRBV19 and TRBJ2-7; tentatively, D is TRBD1 (5 bases). Germline V lookup: CDR1 LNHDA, CDR2 SQIVND (reference sequence). CDR3 size: 13 residues. Trimming shortened V by 3 bases and J by 2 bases, and 8 bases separated the two germline ends. The CDR3 coding sequence is TGTGCCAGTAGTATCGACAGTACCTACGAGCAGTACTTC. Translation: CASSIDSTYEQYF.

This clonotype was seen a few times. The chain combines TRBV4-2 with TRBJ1-1; no clear D gene. V was cut by 5 bases and J by 5 bases, with 18 bases left in between. The CDR3 contains 15 residues. CDR1 is LGHNA, CDR2 YNFKEQ, per germline. DNA of the CDR3: TGTGCCAGCAGCGTTAGAAACACCGAAAGAACTGAAGCTTTCTTT. Translated, it gives CASSVRNTERTEAFF.

The chain couples TRBV6-2 or TRBV6-3 to TRBJ1-2; TRBD1 might be the D (5 bases). This CDR3 is built from 13 residues. Germline V gene sequence: CDR1 MNHEY, CDR2 SVGEGT. Between the trimmed V and J ends, which lost 6 bases and 0 bases, there was a span of 8 bases. The CDR3 loop is CASRTVANYGYTF. As DNA, the CDR3 is TGTGCCAGCAGGACAGTGGCTAACTATGGCTACACCTTC.